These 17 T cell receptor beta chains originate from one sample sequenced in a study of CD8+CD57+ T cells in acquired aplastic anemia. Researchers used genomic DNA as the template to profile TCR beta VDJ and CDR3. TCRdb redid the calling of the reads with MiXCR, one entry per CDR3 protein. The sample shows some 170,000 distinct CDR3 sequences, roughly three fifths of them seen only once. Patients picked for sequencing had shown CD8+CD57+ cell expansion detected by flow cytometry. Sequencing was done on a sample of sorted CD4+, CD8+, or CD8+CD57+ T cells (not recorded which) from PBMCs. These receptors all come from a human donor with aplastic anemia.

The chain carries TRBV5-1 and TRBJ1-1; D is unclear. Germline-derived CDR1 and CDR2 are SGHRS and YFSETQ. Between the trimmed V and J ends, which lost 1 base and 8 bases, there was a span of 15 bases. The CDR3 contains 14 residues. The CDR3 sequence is CASSLKAWPVEAFF. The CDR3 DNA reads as TGCGCCAGCAGCTTGAAGGCGTGGCCCGTGGAAGCTTTCTTT.

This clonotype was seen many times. The CDR3 spells CASSIWGGSNQPQHF. Here the CDR3 DNA reads TGTGCCAGTAGTATTTGGGGAGGTAGCAATCAGCCCCAGCATTTT. V and J are TRBV19 and TRBJ1-5; the D is unclear. Germline V gene sequence: CDR1 LNHDA, CDR2 SQIVND (reference sequence). Trimming took off 3 bases at V and 0 bases at J, with 9 bases between the two ends. The CDR3 spans 15 residues.

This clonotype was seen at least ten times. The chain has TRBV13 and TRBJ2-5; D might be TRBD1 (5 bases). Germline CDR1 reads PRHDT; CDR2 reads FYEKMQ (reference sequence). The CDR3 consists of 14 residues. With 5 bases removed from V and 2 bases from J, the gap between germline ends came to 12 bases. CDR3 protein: CASSVKGQQETQYF. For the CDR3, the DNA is TGTGCCAGCAGCGTCAAGGGGCAGCAAGAGACCCAGTACTTC.

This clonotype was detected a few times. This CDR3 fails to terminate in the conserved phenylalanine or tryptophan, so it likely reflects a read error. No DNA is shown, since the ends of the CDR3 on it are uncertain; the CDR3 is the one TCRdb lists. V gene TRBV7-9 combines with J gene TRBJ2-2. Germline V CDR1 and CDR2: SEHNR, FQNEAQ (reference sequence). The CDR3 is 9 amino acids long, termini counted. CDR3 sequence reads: CASRLPEAT.

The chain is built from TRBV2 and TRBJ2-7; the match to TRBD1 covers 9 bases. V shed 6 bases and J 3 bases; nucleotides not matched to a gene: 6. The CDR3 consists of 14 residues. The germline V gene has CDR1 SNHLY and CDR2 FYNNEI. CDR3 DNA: TGTGCCAGCAGATCGGGACAGGGTAACTACGAGCAGTACTTC. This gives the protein CASRSGQGNYEQYF.

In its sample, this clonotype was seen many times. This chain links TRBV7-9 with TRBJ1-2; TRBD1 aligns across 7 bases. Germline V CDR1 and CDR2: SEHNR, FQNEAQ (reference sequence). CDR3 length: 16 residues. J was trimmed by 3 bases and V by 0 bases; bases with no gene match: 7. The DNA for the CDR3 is TGTGCCAGCAGCTTAGCCCTCACAGGGGATCACTATGGCTACACCTTC. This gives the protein CASSLALTGDHYGYTF.

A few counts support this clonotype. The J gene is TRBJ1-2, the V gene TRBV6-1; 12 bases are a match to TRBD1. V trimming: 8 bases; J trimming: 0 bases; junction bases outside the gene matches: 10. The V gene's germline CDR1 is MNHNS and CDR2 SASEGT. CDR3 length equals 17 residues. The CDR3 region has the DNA TGTGCCAGCTCAGCCCGGGACAGGGGGCCAGCTAACTATGGCTACACCTTC. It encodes CASSARDRGPANYGYTF.

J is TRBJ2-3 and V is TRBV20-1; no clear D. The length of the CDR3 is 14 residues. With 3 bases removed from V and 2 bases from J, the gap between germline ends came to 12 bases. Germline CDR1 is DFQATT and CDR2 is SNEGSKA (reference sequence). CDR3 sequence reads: CSASFQQHTDTQYF. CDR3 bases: TGCAGTGCTAGTTTCCAGCAGCACACAGATACGCAGTATTTT.

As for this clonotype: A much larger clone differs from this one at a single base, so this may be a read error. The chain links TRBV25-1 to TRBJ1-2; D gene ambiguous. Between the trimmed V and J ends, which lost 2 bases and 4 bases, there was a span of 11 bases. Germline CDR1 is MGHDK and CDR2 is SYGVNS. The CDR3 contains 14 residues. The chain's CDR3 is CASSETRGGYGYTF. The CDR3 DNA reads TGTGCCAGCAGTGAAACGCGAGGAGGCTATGGCTACACCTTC.

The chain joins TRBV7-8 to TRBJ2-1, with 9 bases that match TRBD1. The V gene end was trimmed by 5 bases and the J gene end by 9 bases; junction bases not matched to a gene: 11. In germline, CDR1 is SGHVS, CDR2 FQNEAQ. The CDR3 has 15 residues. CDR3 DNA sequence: TGTGCCAGCAGCAACCGGGACAGGGATCACAGTGAGCAGTTCTTC. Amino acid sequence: CASSNRDRDHSEQFF. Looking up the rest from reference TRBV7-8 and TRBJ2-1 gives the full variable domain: GAGVSQSPRYKVAKRGQDVALRCDPISGHVSLFWYQQALGQGPEFLTYFQNEAQLDKSGLPSDRFFAERPEGSVSTLKIQRTQQEDSAVYLCASSNRDRDHSEQFFGPGTRLTVL.

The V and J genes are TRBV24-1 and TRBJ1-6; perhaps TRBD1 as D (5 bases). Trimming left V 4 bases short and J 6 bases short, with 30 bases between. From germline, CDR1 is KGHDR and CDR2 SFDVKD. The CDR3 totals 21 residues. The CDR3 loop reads CATSDLAWDRGRGRFNSPLHF. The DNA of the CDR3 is TGTGCCACCAGTGACCTGGCATGGGACCGAGGGCGAGGACGATTTAATTCACCCCTCCACTTT.

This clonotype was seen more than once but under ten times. CDR3 residues: CASSQDPSYGEQYF. CDR3 bases: TGTGCCAGCAGCCAAGATCCCTCATACGGCGAGCAGTACTTC. V gene TRBV14 combines with J gene TRBJ2-7; the D is unclear. The CDR3 covers 14 residues. From germline, CDR1 is SGHDN and CDR2 FVKESK. The ends were cut back, 0 bases at V and 6 bases at J, with 12 bases in the middle.

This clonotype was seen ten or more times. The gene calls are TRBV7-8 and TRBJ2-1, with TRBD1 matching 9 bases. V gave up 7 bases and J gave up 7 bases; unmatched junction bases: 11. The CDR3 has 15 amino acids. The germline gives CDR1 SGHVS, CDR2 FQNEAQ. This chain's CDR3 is CASNTGTGKGNEQFF. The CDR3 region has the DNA TGTGCCAGCAACACCGGGACAGGGAAGGGGAATGAGCAGTTCTTC.

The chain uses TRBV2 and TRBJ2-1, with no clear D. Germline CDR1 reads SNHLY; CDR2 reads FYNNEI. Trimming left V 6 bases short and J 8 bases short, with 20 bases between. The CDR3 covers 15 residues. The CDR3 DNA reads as TGTGCCAGCAGCCAAAGCAGGCCTAGTTGGGATGAGCAGTTCTTC. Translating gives CASSQSRPSWDEQFF.

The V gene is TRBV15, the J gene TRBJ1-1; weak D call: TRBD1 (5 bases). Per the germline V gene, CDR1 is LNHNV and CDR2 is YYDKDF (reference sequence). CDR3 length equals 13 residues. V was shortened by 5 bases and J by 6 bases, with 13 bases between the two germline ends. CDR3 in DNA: TGTGCCACCAGCGGACAAATGAGGGCTGAAGCTTTCTTT. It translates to CATSGQMRAEAFF.

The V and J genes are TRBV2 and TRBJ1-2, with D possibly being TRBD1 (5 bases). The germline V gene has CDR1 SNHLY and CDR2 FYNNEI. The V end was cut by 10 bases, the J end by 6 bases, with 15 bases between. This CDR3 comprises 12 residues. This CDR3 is CATQGGLDGYTF. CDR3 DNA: TGTGCCACCCAGGGAGGGTTAGATGGCTACACCTTC.

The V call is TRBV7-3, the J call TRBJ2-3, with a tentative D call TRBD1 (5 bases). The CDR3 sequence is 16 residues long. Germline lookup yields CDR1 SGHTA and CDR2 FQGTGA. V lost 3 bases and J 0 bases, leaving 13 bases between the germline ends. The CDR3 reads CASSLQGTISTDTQYF. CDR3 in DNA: TGTGCCAGCAGCTTGCAGGGTACGATTAGCACAGATACGCAGTATTTT.